The clone carrying this T cell receptor beta chain occurred many times. Found in a library prepared for alpha chains, this beta chain is an off-target read, and its abundance has little meaning. The record originates from a study of spatial heterogeneity in lung cancer. Time point defined: sample taken at primary tumor resection. Sequencing was performed on whole RNA extracted from tumor and nontumor lung tissue, or from frozen PBMC, and the material was left unsorted. Using its own MiXCR run on the 5' RACE reads, TCRdb lists one record per CDR3 protein. The table records about 11,000 distinct CDR3 sequences, around 5.8% of them present only once. Germline V gene data show CDR1 as MNHNS and CDR2 as SASEGT. CDR3 length equals 13 residues. Trimming stripped 10 bases from V and 0 bases from J, with 10 bases between.

This TCR came from a male donor with early-stage non-small cell lung cancer. The V gene is TRBV6-1, the J gene TRBJ1-5; D uncertain. This specimen consisted of PBMCs, obtained at surgery. CDR3 amino acids: CATLGYSNQPQHF. CDR3 sequence (DNA): TGTGCCACCTTGGGCTATAGCAATCAGCCCCAGCATTTT.